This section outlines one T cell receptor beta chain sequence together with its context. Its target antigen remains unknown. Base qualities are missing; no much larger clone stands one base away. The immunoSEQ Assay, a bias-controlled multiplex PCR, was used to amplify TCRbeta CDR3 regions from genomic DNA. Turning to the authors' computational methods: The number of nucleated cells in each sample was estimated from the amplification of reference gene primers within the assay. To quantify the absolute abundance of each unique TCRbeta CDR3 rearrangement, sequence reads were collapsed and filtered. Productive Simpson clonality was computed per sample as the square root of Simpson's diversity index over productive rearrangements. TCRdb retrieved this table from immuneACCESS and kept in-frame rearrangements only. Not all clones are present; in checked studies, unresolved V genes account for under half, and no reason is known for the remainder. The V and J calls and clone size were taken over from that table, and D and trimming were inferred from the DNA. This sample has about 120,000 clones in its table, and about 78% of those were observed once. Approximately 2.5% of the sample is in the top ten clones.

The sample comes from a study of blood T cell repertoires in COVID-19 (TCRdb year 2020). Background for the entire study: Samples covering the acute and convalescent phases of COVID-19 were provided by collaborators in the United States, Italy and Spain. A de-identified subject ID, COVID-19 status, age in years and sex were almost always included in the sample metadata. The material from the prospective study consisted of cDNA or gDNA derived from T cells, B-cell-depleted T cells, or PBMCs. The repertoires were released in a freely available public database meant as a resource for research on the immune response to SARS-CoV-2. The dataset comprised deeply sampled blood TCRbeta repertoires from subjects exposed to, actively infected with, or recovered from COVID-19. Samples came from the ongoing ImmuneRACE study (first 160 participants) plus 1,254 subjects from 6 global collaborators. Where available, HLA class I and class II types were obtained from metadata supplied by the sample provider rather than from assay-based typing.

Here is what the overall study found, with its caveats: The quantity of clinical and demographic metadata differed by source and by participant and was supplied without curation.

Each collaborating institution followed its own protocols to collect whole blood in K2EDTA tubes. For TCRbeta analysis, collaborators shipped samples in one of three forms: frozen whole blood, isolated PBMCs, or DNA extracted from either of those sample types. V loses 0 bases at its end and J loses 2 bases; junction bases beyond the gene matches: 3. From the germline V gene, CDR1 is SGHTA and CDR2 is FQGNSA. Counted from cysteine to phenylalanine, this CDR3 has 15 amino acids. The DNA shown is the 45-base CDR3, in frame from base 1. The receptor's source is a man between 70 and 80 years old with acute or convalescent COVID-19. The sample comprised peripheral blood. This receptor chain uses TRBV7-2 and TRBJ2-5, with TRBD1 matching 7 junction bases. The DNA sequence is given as TGTGCCAGCAGCTTAGCCAGGGGGAGACAAGAGACCCAGTACTTC. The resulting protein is CASSLARGRQETQYF. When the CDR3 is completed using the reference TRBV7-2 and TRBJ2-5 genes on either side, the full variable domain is GAGVSQSPSNKVTEKGKDVELRCDPISGHTALYWYRQSLGQGLEFLIYFQGNSAPDKSGLPSDRFSAERTGGSVSTLTIQRTQQEDSAVYLCASSLARGRQETQYFGPGTRLLVL.